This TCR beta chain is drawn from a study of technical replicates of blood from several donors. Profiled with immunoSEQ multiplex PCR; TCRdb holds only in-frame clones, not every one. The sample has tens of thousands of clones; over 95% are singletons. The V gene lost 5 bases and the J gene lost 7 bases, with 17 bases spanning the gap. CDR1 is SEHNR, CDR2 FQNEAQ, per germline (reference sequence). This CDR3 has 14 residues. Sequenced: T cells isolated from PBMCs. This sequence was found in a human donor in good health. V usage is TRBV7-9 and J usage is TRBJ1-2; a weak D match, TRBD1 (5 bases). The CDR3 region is CASSRTGDRIGYTF. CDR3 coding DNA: TGTGCCAGCAGCCGAACGGGGGATCGGATTGGCTACACCTTC.